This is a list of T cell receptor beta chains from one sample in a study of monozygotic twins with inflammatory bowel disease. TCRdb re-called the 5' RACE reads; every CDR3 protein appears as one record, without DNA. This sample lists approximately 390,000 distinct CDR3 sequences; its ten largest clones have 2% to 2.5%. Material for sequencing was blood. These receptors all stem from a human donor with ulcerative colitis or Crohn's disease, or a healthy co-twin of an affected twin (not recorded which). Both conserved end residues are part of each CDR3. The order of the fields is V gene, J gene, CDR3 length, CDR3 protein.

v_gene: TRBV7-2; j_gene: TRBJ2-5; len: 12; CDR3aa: CASSFGTATQYF
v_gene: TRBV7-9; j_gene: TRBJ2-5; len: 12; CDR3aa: CASSLKAETQYF
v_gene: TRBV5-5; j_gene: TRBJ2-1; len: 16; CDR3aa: CASTPSPVTPYNEQFF
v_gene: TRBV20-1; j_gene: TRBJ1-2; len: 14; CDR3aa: CSARDDINNYGYTF
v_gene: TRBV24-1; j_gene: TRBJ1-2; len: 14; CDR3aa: CATSGRDRGYGYTF
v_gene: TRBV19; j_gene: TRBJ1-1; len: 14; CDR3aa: CASSIESRATEAFF
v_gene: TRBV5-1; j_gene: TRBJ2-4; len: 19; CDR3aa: CASSLERLGDFHAKNIQYF
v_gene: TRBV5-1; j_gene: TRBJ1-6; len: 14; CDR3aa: CASSLDLKRSPLHF
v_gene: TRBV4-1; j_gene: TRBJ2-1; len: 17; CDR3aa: CASSQDNPGAPYNEQFF
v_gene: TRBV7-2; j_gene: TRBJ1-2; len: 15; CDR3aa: CASSLDSTGVYGYTF
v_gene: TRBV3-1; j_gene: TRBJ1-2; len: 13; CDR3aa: CASSQVGGYGYTF
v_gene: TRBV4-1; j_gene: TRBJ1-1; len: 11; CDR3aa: CASRGYTEAFF
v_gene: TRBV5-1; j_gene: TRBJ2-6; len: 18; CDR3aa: CASSLRTGEISGANVLTF
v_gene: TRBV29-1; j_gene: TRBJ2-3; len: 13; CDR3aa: CSVGGESTDTQYF
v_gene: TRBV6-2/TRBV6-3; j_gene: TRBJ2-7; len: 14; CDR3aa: CASRILTGASEQYF
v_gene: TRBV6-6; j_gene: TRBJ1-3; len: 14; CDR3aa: CASRTGVPGNTIYF
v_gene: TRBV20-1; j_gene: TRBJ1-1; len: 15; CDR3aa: CSARALLTPNTEAFF
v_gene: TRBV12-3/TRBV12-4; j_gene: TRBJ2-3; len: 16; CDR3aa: CASSLQGGGGADTQYF
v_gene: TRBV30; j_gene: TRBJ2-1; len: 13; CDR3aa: CALRGRSYNEQFF
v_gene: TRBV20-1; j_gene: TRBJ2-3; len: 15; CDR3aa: CSASYSGRGTDTQYF
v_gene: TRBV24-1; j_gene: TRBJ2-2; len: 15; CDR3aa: CATRGGGSNTGELFF
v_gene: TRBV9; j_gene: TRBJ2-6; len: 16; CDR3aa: CASSVQKGAGANVLTF